The 9 T cell receptor beta chains below all came from one sample that was sequenced in a study of resident and recirculating memory T cells in vitiligo. Assay: immunoSEQ multiplex PCR; the TCRdb copy retains only in-frame clones and omits some. The table has tens of thousands of clones, roughly 94% seen once. The sequenced sample was blood. Receptors were obtained from a male donor with vitiligo.

The chain combines TRBV7-3 with TRBJ2-3; D possibly corresponds to TRBD1 (5 bases). The CDR3 loop spans 16 amino acids. Deletions cut 1 base from V and 0 bases from J, with 11 bases between. In germline, CDR1 is SGHTA, CDR2 FQGTGA. The CDR3 is CASSLRGSTSTDTQYF. The CDR3 DNA is TGTGCCAGCAGCTTAAGGGGCAGCACTAGCACAGATACGCAGTATTTT.

The V gene is TRBV29-1, the J gene TRBJ2-3, with D tentatively TRBD2 (6 bases). CDR1 is SQVTM and CDR2 is ANQGSEA in the germline V gene. V was cut by 4 bases and J by 3 bases, with 11 bases left in between. The CDR3 consists of 13 residues. Written as DNA, the CDR3 is TGCAGCGTTGTGGGCGGGATGACAGATACGCAGTATTTT. Amino acid sequence: CSVVGGMTDTQYF.

The chain combines TRBV7-3 with TRBJ2-2; the D gene is possibly TRBD2 (5 bases). CDR1 is SGHTA and CDR2 is FQGTGA in the germline V gene. CDR3 size: 16 residues. The V gene lost 0 bases and the J gene lost 3 bases, with 11 bases spanning the gap. The CDR3 reads CASSLTKGLDTGELFF. DNA for the CDR3: TGTGCCAGCAGCTTAACGAAAGGACTCGACACCGGGGAGCTGTTTTTT.

V usage is TRBV7-3 and J usage is TRBJ2-1; TRBD2 aligns across 14 bases. This CDR3 comprises 15 residues. The germline V gene has CDR1 SGHTA and CDR2 FQGTGA. J lost 7 bases, V lost 2 bases, and 1 base had no gene match. This chain's CDR3 is CASSLGTSGGNEQFF. As DNA, the CDR3 is TGTGCCAGCAGCTTAGGGACTAGCGGGGGAAATGAGCAGTTCTTC.

The chain joins TRBV5-4 to TRBJ2-7; TRBD2 aligns across 10 bases. With 7 bases clipped from V and 4 bases from J, the junction kept 2 bases outside the gene matches. Germline V CDR1 and CDR2: SGHNT, YYREEE (reference sequence). CDR3 length: 12 amino acids. The CDR3 DNA reads as TGTGCCAGCGGGACTAGCGTGTACGAGCAGTACTTC. It is translated as CASGTSVYEQYF.

The chain carries TRBV15 and TRBJ2-1; the D gene is possibly TRBD2 (5 bases). The V gene lost 0 bases and the J gene lost 0 bases, with 12 bases spanning the gap. Germline V lookup: CDR1 LNHNV, CDR2 YYDKDF (reference sequence). The CDR3 spans 17 residues. The chain's CDR3 is CATSRDKGESSYNEQFF. The CDR3 coding sequence is TGTGCCACCAGCAGAGATAAGGGAGAGAGCTCCTACAATGAGCAGTTCTTC. Using reference TRBV15 and TRBJ2-1 for the parts outside the CDR3, the full variable domain is DAMVIQNPRYQVTQFGKPVTLSCSQTLNHNVMYWYQQKSSQAPKLLFHYYDKDFNNEADTPDNFQSRRPNTSFCFLDIRSPGLGDTAMYLCATSRDKGESSYNEQFFGPGTRLTVL.

The chain joins TRBV7-8 to TRBJ1-1; 7 nucleotides match TRBD1. The CDR3 contains 15 residues. In germline, CDR1 is SGHVS, CDR2 FQNEAQ. With 5 bases clipped from V and 4 bases from J, the junction kept 10 bases outside the gene matches. The CDR3 DNA sequence: TGTGCCAGCAGCCCCCGACAGGGTGCGGGCACTGAAGCTTTCTTT. It translates to CASSPRQGAGTEAFF.

The J gene is TRBJ2-5, the V gene TRBV2, with D perhaps matching TRBD1 (6 bases). The better agreement between TRBJ2-7 and the DNA end casts doubt on the J call. CDR3 size: 11 residues. Germline V gene data show CDR1 as SNHLY and CDR2 as FYNNEI. This CDR3 reads CASRDSYEQYF. The CDR3 DNA is TGTGCCAGCAGGGACAGCTACGAGCAGTACTTC.

The chain has TRBV7-9 and TRBJ1-5; D is perhaps TRBD1 (6 bases). CDR3 length: 16 amino acids. Trimming removed 10 bases from V and 0 bases from J, with 19 bases in between. CDR1 is SEHNR and CDR2 is FQNEAQ in the germline V gene (reference sequence). The CDR3 nucleotides read TGTGCCACCGACGAGAAGGGGGGGAATAGCAATCAGCCCCAGCATTTT. Encoded protein: CATDEKGGNSNQPQHF.